This TCR beta chain was observed in a study of CD8+ T cells in alopecia areata. CDR3 length equals 13 residues. The V and J ends lost 6 bases and 4 bases, in that order; junction bases with no gene match: 9. Germline CDR1 SQVTM, CDR2 ANQGSEA. This clone showed up just a few times. Extracted RNA was reverse transcribed into cDNA, the sequencing template. Using immunoSEQ multiplex PCR, the repertoire was profiled, and TCRdb retains in-frame clones only, with some absent. The table lists 100,000 to 150,000 clones, approximately 47% of them singletons. This chain uses TRBV29-1 with TRBJ2-7, with 7 nucleotides matching TRBD1. The specimen sequenced was NKG2D-low CD8+ T cells sorted from blood. The clonotype originates from a human donor with alopecia areata. CDR3 protein: CSVGTGAGYEQYF. The CDR3 bases are TGCAGCGTAGGCACAGGGGCTGGGTACGAGCAGTACTTC.